Reported below is one TCR beta chain. The entry originates in a study of blood T cell repertoires in COVID-19. All recovered Cohort 3 donors got two negative PCRs, got clearance, or saw symptom resolution. Some clones are missing from TCRdb's copy, which holds only in-frame ones; the method was immunoSEQ multiplex PCR. The sample lists around 400,000 clones, roughly 90% occurring once. The TCR was taken from a woman in her twenties or thirties who had recovered from COVID-19. The sample taken for sequencing was PBMCs or T cells enriched from blood (not recorded which).

The DNA of the CDR3 is TGTGCCAGCAGCTCCGGACAGGGTTATACTGTCCACGAGCAGTACTTC. Translated: CASSSGQGYTVHEQYF. This chain links TRBV7-6 with TRBJ2-7; 8 bases are shared with TRBD1. This CDR3 has 16 amino acids. J lost 5 bases, V lost 4 bases, and 13 bases had no gene match. Per germline, CDR1 SGHVS and CDR2 FNYEAQ.